Reported below is one T cell receptor beta chain. Its specificity is not known. The study amplified TCR beta CDR3 regions using RNA transcripts. Second-round multiplex PCR came after first-round RT-PCR with HTBI primers. Using its own MiXCR run on the multiplex PCR reads, TCRdb lists one record per CDR3 protein. In the table there are tens of thousands of distinct CDR3 sequences, over 40% of which are singletons. The data were obtained in a study of Graves' ophthalmopathy and Graves' hyperthyroidism. Study-wide results and caveats: For separating ophthalmopathy from stable hyperthyroidism, a 13-signature model gave 87.88% sensitivity and approximately 80% specificity. Most expanded thyroid clonotypes above 0.001 frequency also appeared in blood.

Trimming pared 7 bases from V and 4 bases from J, leaving 14 bases between. The CDR3 has 14 amino acids. Patients with other autoimmune diseases, uncontrolled infections, pregnancy or lactation were excluded. This receptor was identified in an adult man with Graves' ophthalmopathy. The chain has TRBV12-3 or TRBV12-4 and TRBJ1-5, with D maybe TRBD1 (5 bases). Sequencing input: peripheral blood. The CDR3 DNA reads TGTGCCAGCACAAGTCCTCGACAGAATCAGCCCCAGCATTTT. It specifies CASTSPRQNQPQHF.